What follows are 17 T cell receptor beta chains derived from one specimen sequenced in a study of blood T cell repertoires in COVID-19. Clones were sequenced by immunoSEQ multiplex PCR, and TCRdb holds only the in-frame ones, with some missing. In the table there are hundreds of thousands of clones, approximately 90% of which are singletons. Sequenced material: PBMCs or T cells enriched from blood (not recorded which). The receptors stem from a woman aged 18-29 years who had recovered from COVID-19.

This sequence joins TRBV10-3 and TRBJ2-3; D may be TRBD2 (7 bases). The germline V gene has CDR1 ENHRY and CDR2 SYGVKD. The CDR3 covers 14 residues. The V gene lost 7 bases and the J gene lost 6 bases, with 17 bases spanning the gap. This CDR3 is CAINPRGGLDTQYF. The DNA for the CDR3 is TGTGCCATCAACCCTCGCGGGGGCTTGGATACGCAGTATTTT.

The V and J genes are TRBV11-2 and TRBJ2-1; D is possibly TRBD2 (5 bases). The CDR3 is made up of 14 amino acids. Germline CDR1 is SGHAT and CDR2 is FQNNGV. Trimming took 1 base from V and 1 from J, leaving 5 bases between them. Here the CDR3 reads CASSLGTSYNEQFF. DNA for the CDR3: TGTGCCAGCAGCTTAGGGACTTCCTACAATGAGCAGTTCTTC.

The chain is built from TRBV5-1 and TRBJ2-7; TRBD1 aligns across 8 bases. The CDR3 consists of 14 residues. The J segment lost 2 bases and the V segment lost 3 bases, leaving 4 bases of the junction unmatched. Per germline, CDR1 SGHRS and CDR2 YFSETQ. In DNA, the CDR3 is TGCGCCAGCAGCTCAGACAGGGGAACCTACGAGCAGTACTTC. Protein sequence: CASSSDRGTYEQYF.

The chain is built from TRBV7-9 and TRBJ1-4; TRBD1 aligns across 9 bases. Germline CDR1 and CDR2: SEHNR and FQNEAQ (reference sequence). With V trimmed by 1 base and J by 7 bases, 4 bases remained unmatched. The CDR3 totals 15 residues. CDR3 sequence reads: CASSLGDRVVEKLFF. The DNA of the CDR3 is TGTGCCAGCAGCTTAGGGGACAGGGTGGTTGAAAAACTGTTTTTT.

The V gene is TRBV4-3, the J gene TRBJ2-2; D perhaps matches TRBD1 (5 bases). Germline V gene sequence: CDR1 LGHNA, CDR2 YSLEER. The CDR3 has 19 amino acids. Between the trimmed V and J ends, which lost 4 bases and 6 bases, there was a span of 27 bases. The CDR3 protein is CASSPTPADRRLGPGELFF. The CDR3 bases are TGCGCCAGCAGCCCGACCCCGGCTGACAGACGCCTTGGCCCCGGGGAGCTGTTTTTT.

This chain links TRBV6-1 with TRBJ1-1; a possible D gene is TRBD1 (6 bases). The CDR3 loop spans 14 amino acids. Germline lookup yields CDR1 MNHNS and CDR2 SASEGT. Trimming left V 2 bases short and J 3 bases short, with 10 bases between. The CDR3: CASSEQGSYTEAFF. As DNA, the CDR3 is TGTGCCAGCAGTGAACAGGGGTCGTACACTGAAGCTTTCTTT.

This sequence joins TRBV18 and TRBJ1-4, with D hard to call. The CDR3 covers 14 residues. The germline CDR1 and CDR2 sequences are KGHSH and LQKENI. Trimming took off 1 base at V and 4 bases at J, with 7 bases between the two ends. In DNA form, the CDR3 reads TGTGCCAGCTCACCACGAGGGAATAATGAAAAACTGTTTTTT. Translation gives CASSPRGNNEKLFF. The full variable domain, rest sourced from reference TRBV18 and TRBJ1-4, is NAGVMQNPRHLVRRRGQEARLRCSPMKGHSHVYWYRQLPEEGLKFMVYLQKENIIDESGMPKERFSAEFPKEGPSILRIQQVVRGDSAAYFCASSPRGNNEKLFFGSGTQLSVL.

V is TRBV11-2 and J is TRBJ2-5; 8 nucleotides match TRBD1. Germline V gives CDR1 SGHAT, CDR2 FQNNGV. The V segment lost 1 base and the J segment 6 bases; nucleotides outside the gene matches: 10. CDR3 length: 16 amino acids. CDR3 in amino acids: CASSLGSGTGLKTQYF. The CDR3 DNA reads as TGTGCCAGCAGCTTAGGCTCCGGGACAGGACTGAAGACCCAGTACTTC.

The genes are TRBV6-5 and TRBJ2-1; TRBD2 matches at 10 bases. Unmatched junction bases numbered 4, after V lost 5 bases and J lost 6 bases. CDR3 size: 14 residues. Germline CDR1 MNHEY, CDR2 SVGAGI. In DNA form, the CDR3 reads TGTGCCAGCAGTCTCGGGACTAGCGCCAATGAGCAGTTCTTC. This translates into CASSLGTSANEQFF.

This clone appeared once. The V gene is TRBV10-3, the J gene TRBJ2-5; 7 nucleotides agree with TRBD1. Germline CDR1 is ENHRY and CDR2 is SYGVKD. The CDR3 totals 14 residues. Trimming at V came to 8 bases and at J to 5 bases, leaving 11 bases not matched to a gene. This chain's CDR3 is CAISQQGNMETQYF. DNA for the CDR3: TGTGCCATCTCCCAACAGGGGAATATGGAGACCCAGTACTTC.

The V gene is TRBV28, the J gene TRBJ1-1; D possibly corresponds to TRBD1 (6 bases). The CDR3 spans 14 residues. Deletions cut 5 bases from V and 1 base from J, with 11 bases between. Germline loops: CDR1 MDHEN, CDR2 SYDVKM. The CDR3 is CASSLTGKNTEAFF. As DNA, the CDR3 is TGTGCCAGCAGTCTGACAGGAAAGAACACTGAAGCTTTCTTT.

The gene calls are TRBV28 and TRBJ1-1, with D possibly being TRBD1 (6 bases). Per the germline V gene, CDR1 is MDHEN and CDR2 is SYDVKM. CDR3 length: 15 residues. The V end lost 6 bases, the J end lost 5 bases, and 19 bases lay between the germline ends. The CDR3 is CASSAHRTGRTEAFF. The DNA for the CDR3 is TGTGCCAGCAGCGCACATCGCACAGGGAGAACTGAAGCTTTCTTT.

The gene calls are TRBV5-4 and TRBJ2-3; 11 nucleotides match TRBD2. CDR1 is SGHNT, CDR2 YYREEE, per germline (reference sequence). The CDR3 is 15 residues long. Trimming cost V 4 bases and J 1 base; bases outside gene matches: 2. Here the CDR3 DNA reads TGTGCCAGCAGCCAGACTAGCGGGGGCACAGATACGCAGTATTTT. Translation: CASSQTSGGTDTQYF.

V gene TRBV5-6 combines with J gene TRBJ2-3; 8 positions agree with TRBD1. V was clipped by 4 bases and J by 0 bases; unmatched bases: 4. The germline V gene has CDR1 SGHDT and CDR2 YYEEEE. The CDR3 covers 15 residues. CDR3 residues: CASSLTGGSTDTQYF. The CDR3 DNA sequence: TGTGCCAGCAGCCTTACAGGGGGTAGCACAGATACGCAGTATTTT.

V is TRBV5-4 and J is TRBJ1-3; 8 nucleotides agree with TRBD1. CDR3 length: 15 residues. J was trimmed by 3 bases and V by 0 bases; bases with no gene match: 2. CDR1 is SGHNT and CDR2 is YYREEE in the germline V gene (reference sequence). CDR3 sequence: CASSLAGGGGNTIYF. For the CDR3, the DNA is TGTGCCAGCAGCTTGGCAGGGGGCGGTGGAAACACCATATATTTT.

The J gene is TRBJ2-7, the V gene TRBV6-4; the D is unclear. Trimming removed 7 bases at V and 0 bases at J, with 31 bases between. Germline assignment: CDR1 MRHNA and CDR2 SNTAGT. The CDR3 has 20 residues. CDR3 loop: CASISRLVSFIAVSSYEQYF. Here the CDR3 DNA reads TGTGCCAGCATCTCCCGACTCGTCTCATTTATAGCCGTTAGCTCCTACGAGCAGTACTTC.

The V call is TRBV7-2, the J call TRBJ1-2, with D possibly matching TRBD1 (5 bases). Germline values: CDR1 SGHTA, CDR2 FQGNSA. V dropped 3 bases and J dropped 5 bases, with 10 bases sitting between them. This CDR3 is 13 amino acids long. The CDR3 sequence: CASSLSTAYGYTF. CDR3 in DNA: TGTGCCAGCAGCTTGTCGACAGCGTATGGCTACACCTTC.